These 22 T cell receptor beta chains share one sample of origin, sequenced in a study of T cells in localized non-small cell lung cancer. TCRdb keeps only in-frame clones here, not all; method: immunoSEQ multiplex PCR. The table includes approximately 3,200 clones, about 29% detected once. Here the sequenced sample was lung tumor tissue, taken before any cancer treatment. The source is a woman aged 40-75 years with stage I squamous cell lung carcinoma.

This clone was found a few times. The rearrangement uses TRBV28 and TRBJ2-7, with 8 bases matching TRBD1. This CDR3 contains 15 residues. The germline CDR1 and CDR2 sequences are MDHEN and SYDVKM. The V gene end was trimmed by 3 bases and the J gene end by 4 bases; junction bases not matched to a gene: 8. The CDR3 here is CASSFRDRPLYEQYF. In DNA form, the CDR3 reads TGTGCCAGCAGTTTCCGGGACAGGCCTTTGTACGAGCAGTACTTC.

This clone occurred a few times. The CDR3, as DNA: TGCGCCAGCAGCTCGACAGCCTCGGGATACGAGCAGTACTTC. It is translated as CASSSTASGYEQYF. The rearrangement uses TRBV5-1 and TRBJ2-7, with D perhaps assigned TRBD1 or TRBD2 (5 bases each). Germline V gene data show CDR1 as SGHRS and CDR2 as YFSETQ. This CDR3 has 14 amino acids. The V gene lost 3 bases and the J gene lost 4 bases, with 14 bases spanning the gap.

The chain recombines TRBV1 with TRBJ1-5. TRBV1 is a known pseudogene. There are 18 residues in the CDR3. CDR3 protein: CASSFSSPGPTNNQPQHF. CDR3 coding DNA: TGCGCCAGCAGCTTCAGCAGTCCCGGACCGACCAACAATCAGCCCCAGCATTTT.

This rearrangement joins TRBV28 to TRBJ2-1; D gene ambiguous. The CDR3 spans 13 residues. With 2 bases removed from V and 7 bases from J, the gap between germline ends came to 9 bases. The germline V gene encodes CDR1 MDHEN and CDR2 SYDVKM. CDR3 sequence (DNA): TGTGCCAGCAGTTTACAGGACCGGAATGAGCAGTTCTTC. This codes for CASSLQDRNEQFF.

The DNA for the CDR3 is TGTGCCAGTATGTCGGGCCCCCAGGGTCAGCCCCAGCATTTT. Amino acids: CASMSGPQGQPQHF. The rearrangement uses TRBV19 and TRBJ1-5; possibly TRBD1 for D (5 bases). The CDR3 has 14 residues. V gave up 7 bases and J gave up 6 bases, with 16 bases separating them. CDR1 and CDR2 from the germline V gene are LNHDA and SQIVND (reference sequence).

By sample fraction, this clone is medium-sized. The CDR3 sequence is CASSPTSDRTGELFF. In nucleotides, the CDR3 is TGTGCCAGCAGCCCTACCTCTGATCGCACCGGGGAGCTGTTTTTT. The chain recombines TRBV11-3 with TRBJ2-2, with D uncertain. The CDR3 contains 15 residues. V dropped 5 bases and J dropped 4 bases, with 14 bases sitting between them. Germline CDR1 is SGHNT and CDR2 is YENEEA.

The chain joins TRBV30 to TRBJ2-1, with D possibly being TRBD2 (6 bases). V lost 4 bases and J lost 6, with 16 bases in between. The germline V gene encodes CDR1 GTSNPN and CDR2 SVGIG (reference sequence). There are 14 residues in the CDR3. In DNA, the CDR3 is TGTGCCTGGAAGGGACTCGCCCCCCTCAATGAGCAGTTCTTC. Its translation: CAWKGLAPLNEQFF.

This clone was found a few times. The chain has TRBV19 and TRBJ1-1, with D possibly matching TRBD1 (6 bases). The CDR3 is 15 amino acids. Germline loops: CDR1 LNHDA, CDR2 SQIVND (reference sequence). V was trimmed by 3 bases and J by 1 base, leaving 12 bases between them. The CDR3 DNA reads TGTGCCAGTAGTATCCAACCCAGGGGGAACACTGAAGCTTTCTTT. This sequence encodes CASSIQPRGNTEAFF.

This clone was seen a handful of times. This chain uses TRBV6-8 with TRBJ1-2, with 8 bases matching TRBD1. CDR1 and CDR2 (germline): MNHGY, SAAAGT. The length of the CDR3 is 14 residues. V gave up 6 bases and J gave up 2 bases; unmatched junction bases: 5. In nucleotides, the CDR3 is TGTGCCAGCAGGAAGGGACAGGACAACTATGGCTACACCTTC. This sequence encodes CASRKGQDNYGYTF.

The chain couples TRBV11-3 to TRBJ2-1, with 11 bases fitting TRBD2. CDR1 and CDR2 from the germline V gene are SGHNT and YENEEA. V lost 3 bases, J lost 7 bases, and 2 bases stayed unmatched. CDR3 length: 14 amino acids. CDR3 nucleotides: TGTGCCAGCAGCTTGACTAGCGGGGTGAATGAGCAGTTCTTC. It specifies CASSLTSGVNEQFF.

The chain combines TRBV19 with TRBJ2-5, with 8 bases matching TRBD1. The V segment lost 7 bases and the J segment 1 base; nucleotides outside the gene matches: 8. The CDR3 runs to 15 residues. Germline V gene sequence: CDR1 LNHDA, CDR2 SQIVND (reference sequence). CDR3 sequence: CASKVSTGGQETQYF. CDR3 DNA sequence: TGTGCCAGTAAAGTCTCTACAGGGGGCCAAGAGACCCAGTACTTC.

This clone has just a few counts. The gene calls are TRBV27 and TRBJ2-7; 7 nucleotides line up with TRBD1. The germline V gene encodes CDR1 MNHEY and CDR2 SMNVEV (reference sequence). V lost 4 bases to trimming and J lost 2 bases; unmatched junction nucleotides: 5. CDR3 size: 14 residues. CDR3: CASSSGTEAYEQYF. CDR3 DNA: TGTGCCAGCAGTTCAGGGACAGAAGCCTACGAGCAGTACTTC.

The genes are TRBV11-3 and TRBJ2-2; TRBD1 aligns across 8 bases. J gave up 4 bases and V 5 bases, and 6 bases lay outside the gene matches. The CDR3 loop spans 15 amino acids. Per germline, CDR1 SGHNT and CDR2 YENEEA. DNA of the CDR3: TGTGCCAGCAGCGTCAGGGGGCAGGGCACCGGGGAGCTGTTTTTT. Translating gives CASSVRGQGTGELFF.

Judged by abundance, this clone is medium-sized. The rearrangement links TRBV6-8 to TRBJ2-7, with TRBD1 matching over 8 bases. This CDR3 is 15 amino acids long. The trim removed 3 bases at V and 4 bases at J, leaving 8 bases unmatched. The germline gives CDR1 MNHGY, CDR2 SAAAGT. DNA of the CDR3: TGTGCCAGCAGTTATGCAGGGGGCGCCGGATACGAGCAGTACTTC. It encodes CASSYAGGAGYEQYF.

The V call is TRBV19, the J call TRBJ2-2; D is unclear. The CDR3 is 11 amino acids. Trimming removed 1 base from V and 8 bases from J, with 2 bases in between. The germline V gene has CDR1 LNHDA and CDR2 SQIVND (reference sequence). The CDR3 region is CASSIVGELFF. CDR3 bases: TGTGCCAGTAGTATAGTTGGGGAGCTGTTTTTT. The variable domain in full, with the rest retrieved from reference TRBV19 and TRBJ2-2, is DGGITQSPKYLFRKEGQNVTLSCEQNLNHDAMYWYRQDPGQGLRLIYYSQIVNDFQKGDIAEGYSVSREKKESFPLTVTSAQKNPTAFYLCASSIVGELFFGEGSRLTVL.

This clone ranks as medium-sized. The V call is TRBV6-8, the J call TRBJ1-2; 7 bases agree with TRBD1. Trimming cost V 4 bases and J 4 bases; bases outside gene matches: 6. This CDR3 region has 14 residues. Germline assignment: CDR1 MNHGY and CDR2 SAAAGT. This chain's CDR3 is CASSFRTGFYGYTF. The CDR3 nucleotides read TGTGCCAGCAGTTTCCGGACAGGATTCTATGGCTACACCTTC.

This clone has just a few counts. This chain uses TRBV6-8 with TRBJ2-1; 12 positions match TRBD2. The CDR3 runs to 16 residues. V shed 10 bases and J 0 bases; nucleotides not matched to a gene: 7. CDR1 is MNHGY and CDR2 is SAAAGT in the germline V gene. Written as DNA, the CDR3 is TGTGCCATCACCGGACTAGCGGGGACCTCCTACAATGAGCAGTTCTTC. Protein: CAITGLAGTSYNEQFF.

This chain connects TRBV29-1 to TRBJ2-7; 7 nucleotides match TRBD2. Trimming took 1 base from V and 2 from J; bases not matched to a gene: 17. CDR1 and CDR2 (germline): SQVTM, ANQGSEA. The length of the CDR3 is 18 residues. CDR3 in DNA: TGCAGCGTTGAAGGTATCTGGAAGGGAGCAGGGACTACCTACGAGCAGTACTTC. Translation: CSVEGIWKGAGTTYEQYF.

The chain carries TRBV30 and TRBJ1-6; 9 bases line up with TRBD1. CDR3 length equals 13 residues. The V and J ends lost 3 bases and 7 bases, in that order; junction bases with no gene match: 1. Germline V lookup: CDR1 GTSNPN, CDR2 SVGIG (reference sequence). CDR3 region: CAWRGQGNSPLHF. The CDR3 region has the DNA TGTGCCTGGAGGGGACAGGGCAATTCACCCCTCCACTTT.

CDR3 nucleotide sequence: TGTGCCAGCTCACCAGTCGAATACACAGATACGCAGTATTTT. This gives the protein CASSPVEYTDTQYF. The chain joins TRBV18 to TRBJ2-3; no firm D call. From germline, CDR1 is KGHSH and CDR2 LQKENI. The CDR3 is 14 amino acids. Trimming removed 2 bases from V and 2 bases from J, with 8 bases in between.

This clone was seen more than once but under ten times. This chain joins TRBV5-1 and TRBJ1-4; no clear D gene. Trimming cost V 7 bases and J 4 bases, with 20 bases left between them. The CDR3 is 16 residues long. Germline CDR1 is SGHRS and CDR2 is YFSETQ. CDR3 in amino acids: CASSLTFRLLNEKLFF. CDR3 DNA: TGCGCCAGCTCCCTAACCTTCAGGCTGCTTAATGAAAAACTGTTTTTT.

This CDR3 is CASSSGGTANEKLFF. CDR3 DNA sequence: TGTGCCAGCAGCTCCGGGGGGACAGCGAATGAAAAACTGTTTTTT. V gene TRBV11-3 combines with J gene TRBJ1-4; 7 bases agree with TRBD1. CDR1 SGHNT and CDR2 YENEEA come from the germline V gene. V lost 4 bases to trimming and J lost 5 bases; unmatched junction nucleotides: 7. There are 15 residues in the CDR3.